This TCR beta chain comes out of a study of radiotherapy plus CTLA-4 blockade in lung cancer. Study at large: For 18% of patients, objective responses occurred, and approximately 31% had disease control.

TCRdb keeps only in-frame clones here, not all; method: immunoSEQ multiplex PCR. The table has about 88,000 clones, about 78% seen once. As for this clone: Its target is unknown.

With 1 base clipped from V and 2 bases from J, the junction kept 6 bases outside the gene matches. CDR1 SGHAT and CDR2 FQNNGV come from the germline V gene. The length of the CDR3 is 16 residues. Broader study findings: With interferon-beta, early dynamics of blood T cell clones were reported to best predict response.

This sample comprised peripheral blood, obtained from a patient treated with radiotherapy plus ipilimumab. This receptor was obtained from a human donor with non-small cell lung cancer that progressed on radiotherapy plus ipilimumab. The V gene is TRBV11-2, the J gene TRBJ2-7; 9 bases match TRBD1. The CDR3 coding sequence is TGTGCCAGCAGCTTAGCCTTCGGGACAGGGCCCTACGAGCAGTACTTC. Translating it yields CASSLAFGTGPYEQYF.